The 21 T cell receptor beta chains below all came from one sample that was sequenced in a study of CD8+ T cells in alopecia areata. Investigators isolated RNA and reverse transcribed it into cDNA to act as the sequencing template. The assay was immunoSEQ multiplex PCR, and TCRdb's table has in-frame clones only and misses some. This sample has about 160,000 clones, with roughly 50% found just once. The specimen was CD4+ T cells sorted from blood. The source is a human donor with alopecia areata.

This clone has only one observation. The genes are TRBV6-5 and TRBJ1-1; 10 nucleotides line up with TRBD1. V shed 2 bases and J 2 bases; nucleotides not matched to a gene: 2. Looked up from germline, CDR1 is MNHEY and CDR2 is SVGAGI. The CDR3 loop spans 15 amino acids. The CDR3 nucleotides read TGTGCCAGCAGTTACGGGGACAGGGGAAACACTGAAGCTTTCTTT. Protein product: CASSYGDRGNTEAFF.

J is TRBJ2-7 and V is TRBV29-1, with 13 bases lining up with TRBD2. There are 16 residues in the CDR3. In germline, CDR1 is SQVTM, CDR2 ANQGSEA. Unmatched junction bases numbered 13, after V lost 6 bases and J lost 5 bases. The CDR3 is CSVESWTSGSFHEQYF. CDR3 sequence (DNA): TGCAGCGTCGAGAGTTGGACTAGCGGGAGTTTCCACGAGCAGTACTTC.

The CDR3 sequence is CASSFVAGGRETQYF. The DNA for the CDR3 is TGTGCCAGCAGCTTTGTAGCCGGAGGTCGAGAGACCCAGTACTTC. J is TRBJ2-5 and V is TRBV7-9; a possible D gene is TRBD2 (5 bases). CDR1 is SEHNR and CDR2 is FQNEAQ in the germline V gene (reference sequence). This CDR3 region has 15 residues. Trimming stripped 3 bases from V and 4 bases from J, with 15 bases between.

The chain combines TRBV7-8 with TRBJ1-2, with D maybe TRBD1 (5 bases). Trimming left V 7 bases short and J 4 bases short, with 19 bases between. The CDR3 length is 15 residues. In germline, CDR1 is SGHVS, CDR2 FQNEAQ. DNA of the CDR3: TGTGCCAGCACCCTCCGAAAGGGGCGCGGCTATGGCTACACCTTC. Its protein is CASTLRKGRGYGYTF.

This rearrangement joins TRBV29-1 to TRBJ2-2; the match to TRBD2 covers 8 bases. The CDR3 runs 13 residues. Germline assignment: CDR1 SQVTM and CDR2 ANQGSEA. Germline trimming cut 3 bases from V and 4 bases from J; bases unmatched to any gene: 1. This chain's CDR3 is CSVDTSGTGELFF. Here the CDR3 DNA reads TGCAGCGTTGATACTAGCGGCACCGGGGAGCTGTTTTTT.

The V gene is TRBV30, the J gene TRBJ1-1; 9 bases agree with TRBD1. V shed 0 bases, J shed 5 bases, and the junction held 4 bases outside the gene matches. The CDR3 covers 14 residues. CDR1 and CDR2 (germline): GTSNPN, SVGIG (reference sequence). CDR3 sequence reads: CAWSVQTGGTEAFF. The CDR3 DNA is TGTGCCTGGAGTGTACAGACAGGGGGGACTGAAGCTTTCTTT.

This clone has a handful of counts. The gene calls are TRBV23-1 and TRBJ2-5, with D uncertain. TRBV23-1 is assigned to the ORF class and has an uncertain function. V was pared by 3 bases and J by 1 base, with 9 bases between. This CDR3 contains 14 residues. CDR3 DNA: TGCGCCAGCAGTCATTCACGGTGCCAAGAGACCCAGTACTTC. This gives the protein CASSHSRCQETQYF.

This clone was seen only a few times. The chain has TRBV27 and TRBJ2-3, with D unclear. The CDR3 extends over 12 amino acids. Germline V gene lookup returns CDR1 MNHEY and CDR2 SMNVEV (reference sequence). The germline V and J ends were trimmed by 5 bases and 3 bases, with 6 bases remaining between them. The CDR3 loop reads CASSPETDTQYF. The DNA of the CDR3 is TGTGCCAGCAGTCCCGAAACAGATACGCAGTATTTT.

This clone appeared a few times. The V and J genes are TRBV2 and TRBJ2-5; perhaps D is TRBD1 or TRBD2 (5 bases each). Per the germline V gene, CDR1 is SNHLY and CDR2 is FYNNEI. Deletions cut 4 bases from V and 5 bases from J, with 14 bases between. CDR3 length: 14 amino acids. The CDR3 spells CASSAGTPQETQYF. The DNA of the CDR3 is TGTGCCAGCAGTGCCGGGACGCCGCAGGAGACCCAGTACTTC.

In this sample, this clone turned up a few times. This chain links TRBV5-1 with TRBJ1-1; D gene unclear. Germline V gene lookup returns CDR1 SGHRS and CDR2 YFSETQ. V was trimmed by 7 bases and J by 0 bases, leaving 7 bases between them. CDR3 size: 12 residues. Written as DNA, the CDR3 is TGCGCCAGCCAGAGCATGAACACTGAAGCTTTCTTT. Translated, it gives CASQSMNTEAFF.

This clone was counted a few times. This chain connects TRBV6-6 to TRBJ2-7; 9 nucleotides match TRBD1. The CDR3 is 14 amino acids. V lost 2 bases, J lost 7 bases, and 6 bases stayed unmatched. Per germline, CDR1 MNHNY and CDR2 SVGAGI (reference sequence). The CDR3 nucleotides are TGTGCCAGCAGTTACGTGGACAGGGGTGGAGAGCAGTACTTC. The encoded protein is CASSYVDRGGEQYF.

The rearrangement uses TRBV2 and TRBJ2-7; 12 bases map to TRBD1. Germline V gene lookup returns CDR1 SNHLY and CDR2 FYNNEI. J gave up 6 bases and V 7 bases, and 4 bases lay outside the gene matches. This CDR3 has 13 residues. DNA of the CDR3: TGTGCCAGCACCCGGGACAGGGGGCTCGAGCAGTACTTC. Translating it yields CASTRDRGLEQYF. Full variable domain (missing parts from reference TRBV2 and TRBJ2-7): EPEVTQTPSHQVTQMGQEVILRCVPISNHLYFYWYRQILGQKVEFLVSFYNNEISEKSEIFDDQFSVERPDGSNFTLKIRSTKLEDSAMYFCASTRDRGLEQYFGPGTRLTVT.

The chain has TRBV30 and TRBJ1-1, with D unclear. The germline V and J ends were trimmed by 2 bases and 5 bases, with 9 bases remaining between them. Germline assignment: CDR1 GTSNPN and CDR2 SVGIG (reference sequence). The CDR3 covers 12 residues. For the CDR3, the DNA is TGTGCCTGGAGTTCGTCGGGGACTGAAGCTTTCTTT. This codes for CAWSSSGTEAFF.

This chain connects TRBV29-1 to TRBJ2-3; 9 positions match TRBD2. The trim removed 5 bases at V and 5 bases at J, leaving 8 bases unmatched. Per germline, CDR1 SQVTM and CDR2 ANQGSEA. This CDR3 is built from 14 residues. The CDR3 DNA reads TGCAGCGTTCGGAGGACTAGCGTTGAAGATACGCAGTATTTT. It yields the protein CSVRRTSVEDTQYF.

The chain has TRBV4-2 and TRBJ2-1, with TRBD2 matching 9 bases. J gave up 5 bases and V 4 bases, and 6 bases lay outside the gene matches. Germline V gives CDR1 LGHNA, CDR2 YNFKEQ. The CDR3 consists of 15 residues. The CDR3 region has the DNA TGTGCCAGCAGCCCAGCGGGAGGTGTAGACAATGAGCAGTTCTTC. Its translation: CASSPAGGVDNEQFF.

The chain has TRBV29-1 and TRBJ2-5, with D possibly matching TRBD2 (5 bases). Germline V gives CDR1 SQVTM, CDR2 ANQGSEA. The length of the CDR3 is 12 residues. The germline V and J ends were trimmed by 3 bases and 6 bases, with 11 bases remaining between them. The CDR3 reads CSVDRGWKTQYF. Here the CDR3 DNA reads TGCAGCGTTGACCGGGGATGGAAGACCCAGTACTTC.

The chain's CDR3 is CASRVLDLTDTQYF. Written as DNA, the CDR3 is TGTGCCAGCAGGGTACTAGATCTCACAGATACGCAGTATTTT. The rearrangement joins TRBV27 to TRBJ2-3, with a possible D match to TRBD2 (5 bases). This CDR3 contains 14 residues. Trimming pared 6 bases from V and 2 bases from J, leaving 12 bases between. The germline CDR1 and CDR2 sequences are MNHEY and SMNVEV (reference sequence).

This clone was observed a few times. J is TRBJ2-3 and V is TRBV9; 10 bases fit TRBD2. Germline values: CDR1 SGDLS, CDR2 YYNGEE. V dropped 0 bases and J dropped 4; count of bases not matched to a gene: 5. The CDR3 has 16 residues. In DNA form, the CDR3 reads TGTGCCAGCAGCGTAGCCACTAGCGGGACTTCAGATACGCAGTATTTT. This translates into CASSVATSGTSDTQYF.

The rearrangement uses TRBV28 and TRBJ2-1, with TRBD2 as a possible D gene (5 bases). This CDR3 has 13 residues. Germline-derived CDR1 and CDR2 are MDHEN and SYDVKM. Trimming took 2 bases from V and 8 from J, leaving 10 bases between them. The CDR3 region is CASSLGLIDEQFF. The CDR3 nucleotides are TGTGCCAGCAGTTTAGGACTCATAGATGAGCAGTTCTTC. The variable domain in full, completed from reference TRBV28 and TRBJ2-1, reads DVKVTQSSRYLVKRTGEKVFLECVQDMDHENMFWYRQDPGLGLRLIYFSYDVKMKEKGDIPEGYSVSREKKERFSLILESASTNQTSMYLCASSLGLIDEQFFGPGTRLTVL.

The V and J genes are TRBV29-1 and TRBJ1-1, with D unclear. CDR1 and CDR2 (germline): SQVTM, ANQGSEA. The germline V and J ends were trimmed by 7 bases and 4 bases, with 16 bases remaining between them. This CDR3 has 13 residues. CDR3 nucleotides: TGCAGCGCCGCTAGTGTCCAGCGCACTGAAGCTTTCTTT. Protein: CSAASVQRTEAFF.

The gene calls are TRBV25-1 and TRBJ2-7; D call uncertain. The germline V and J ends were trimmed by 3 bases and 3 bases, with 18 bases remaining between them. CDR1 and CDR2 from the germline V gene are MGHDK and SYGVNS. CDR3 size: 16 residues. CDR3 amino acids: CASSDPKLGKRYEQYF. CDR3 bases: TGTGCCAGCAGTGACCCTAAGCTAGGGAAACGCTACGAGCAGTACTTC.